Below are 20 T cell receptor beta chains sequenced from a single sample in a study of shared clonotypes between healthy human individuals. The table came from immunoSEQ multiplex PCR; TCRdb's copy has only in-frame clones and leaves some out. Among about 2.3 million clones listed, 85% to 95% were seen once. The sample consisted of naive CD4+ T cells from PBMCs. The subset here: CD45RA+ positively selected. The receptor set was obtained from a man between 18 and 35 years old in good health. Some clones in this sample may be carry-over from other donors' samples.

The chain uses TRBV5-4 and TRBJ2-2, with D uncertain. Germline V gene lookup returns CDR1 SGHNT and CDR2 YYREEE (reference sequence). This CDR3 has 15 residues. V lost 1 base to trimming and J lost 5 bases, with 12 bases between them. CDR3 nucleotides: TGTGCCAGCAGCTTGTATACAGCCAGAACCGGGGAGCTGTTTTTT. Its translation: CASSLYTARTGELFF.

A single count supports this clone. CDR3 sequence (DNA): TGTGCCAGTAGTATAGATGCCCGCCAAGTCCATTGGGAGACCCAGTACTTC. Residues: CASSIDARQVHWETQYF. V and J are TRBV19 and TRBJ2-5; D is uncertain. There are 17 residues in the CDR3. The germline gives CDR1 LNHDA, CDR2 SQIVND (reference sequence). The germline V and J ends were trimmed by 0 bases and 5 bases, with 19 bases remaining between them.

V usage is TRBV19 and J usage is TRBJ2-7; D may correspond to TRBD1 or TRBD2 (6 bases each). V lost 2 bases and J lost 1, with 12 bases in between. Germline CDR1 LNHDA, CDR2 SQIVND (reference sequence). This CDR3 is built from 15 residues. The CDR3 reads CASSIIGGLSYEQYF. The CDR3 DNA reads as TGTGCCAGTAGTATAATCGGGGGCCTATCCTACGAGCAGTACTTC.

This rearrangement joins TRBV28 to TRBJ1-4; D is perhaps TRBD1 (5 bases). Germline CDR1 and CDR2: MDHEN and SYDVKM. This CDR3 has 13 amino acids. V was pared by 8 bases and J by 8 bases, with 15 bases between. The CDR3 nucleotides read TGTGCCAGCCGACGTGGGGCCGGGGAAAAACTGTTTTTT. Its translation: CASRRGAGEKLFF.

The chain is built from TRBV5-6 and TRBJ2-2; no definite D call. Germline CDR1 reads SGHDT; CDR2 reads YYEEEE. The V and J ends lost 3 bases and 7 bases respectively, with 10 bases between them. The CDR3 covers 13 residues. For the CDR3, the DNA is TGTGCCAGCAGCTCTCCATCCTACGGGGAGCTGTTTTTT. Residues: CASSSPSYGELFF.

The CDR3 nucleotides read TGTGCCAGCTCACCAAAAGGAGCGAGTTCGGGGGTAGGATACAATGAGCAGTTCTTC. Encoded protein: CASSPKGASSGVGYNEQFF. The V call is TRBV18, the J call TRBJ2-1; TRBD2 is a possible D gene (6 bases). The V end lost 2 bases, the J end lost 4 bases, and 24 bases lay between the germline ends. Per germline, CDR1 KGHSH and CDR2 LQKENI. The CDR3 has 19 amino acids. Using reference TRBV18 and TRBJ2-1 for the parts outside the CDR3, the full variable domain is NAGVMQNPRHLVRRRGQEARLRCSPMKGHSHVYWYRQLPEEGLKFMVYLQKENIIDESGMPKERFSAEFPKEGPSILRIQQVVRGDSAAYFCASSPKGASSGVGYNEQFFGPGTRLTVL.

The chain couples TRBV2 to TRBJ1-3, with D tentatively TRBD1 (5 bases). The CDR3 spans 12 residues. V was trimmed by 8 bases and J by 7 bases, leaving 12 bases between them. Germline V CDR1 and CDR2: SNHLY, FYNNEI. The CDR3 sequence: CASGAGVNTIYF. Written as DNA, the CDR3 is TGTGCCAGCGGCGCGGGGGTTAACACCATATATTTT.

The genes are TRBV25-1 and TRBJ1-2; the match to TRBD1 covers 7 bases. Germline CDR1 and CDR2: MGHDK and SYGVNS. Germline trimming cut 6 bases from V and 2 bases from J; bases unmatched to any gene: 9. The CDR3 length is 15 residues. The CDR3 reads CASRLFQGENYGYTF. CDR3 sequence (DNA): TGTGCCAGCAGATTATTTCAGGGGGAGAACTATGGCTACACCTTC.

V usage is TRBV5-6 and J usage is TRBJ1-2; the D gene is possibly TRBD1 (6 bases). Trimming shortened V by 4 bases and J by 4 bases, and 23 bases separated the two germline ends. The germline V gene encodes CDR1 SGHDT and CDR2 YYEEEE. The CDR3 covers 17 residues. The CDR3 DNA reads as TGTGCCAGCAGCCAGTTTCCACCGGGACACGTCACCTATGGCTACACCTTC. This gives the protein CASSQFPPGHVTYGYTF.

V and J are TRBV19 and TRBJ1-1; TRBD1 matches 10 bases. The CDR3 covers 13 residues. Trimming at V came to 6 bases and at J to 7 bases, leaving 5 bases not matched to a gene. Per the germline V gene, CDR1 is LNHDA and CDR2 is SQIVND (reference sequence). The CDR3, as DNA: TGTGCCAGTAGCGGGACAGGGGCGGGTGAAGCTTTCTTT. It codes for CASSGTGAGEAFF.

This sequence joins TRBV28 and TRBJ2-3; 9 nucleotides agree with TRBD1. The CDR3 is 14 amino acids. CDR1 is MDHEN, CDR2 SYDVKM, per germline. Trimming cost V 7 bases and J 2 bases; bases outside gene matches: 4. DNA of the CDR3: TGTGCCAGCAAGAGGGACAGGGACACAGATACGCAGTATTTT. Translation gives CASKRDRDTDTQYF.

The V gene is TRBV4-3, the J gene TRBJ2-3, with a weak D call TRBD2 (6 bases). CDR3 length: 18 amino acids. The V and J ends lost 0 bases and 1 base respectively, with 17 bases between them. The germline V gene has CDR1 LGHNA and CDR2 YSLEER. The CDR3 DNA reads TGCGCCAGCAGCCAAGATACCCCGATCGGAGGGGGCACAGATACGCAGTATTTT. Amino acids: CASSQDTPIGGGTDTQYF.

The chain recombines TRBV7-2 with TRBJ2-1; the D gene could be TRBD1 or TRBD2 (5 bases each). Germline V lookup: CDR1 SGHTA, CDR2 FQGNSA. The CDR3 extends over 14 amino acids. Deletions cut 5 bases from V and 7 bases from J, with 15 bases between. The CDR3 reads CASSPGWGWNEQFF. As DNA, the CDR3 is TGTGCCAGCAGCCCCGGGTGGGGGTGGAATGAGCAGTTCTTC.

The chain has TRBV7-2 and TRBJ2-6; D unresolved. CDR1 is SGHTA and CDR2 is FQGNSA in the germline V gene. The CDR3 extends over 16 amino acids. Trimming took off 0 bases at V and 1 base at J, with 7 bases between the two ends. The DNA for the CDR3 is TGTGCCAGCAGCTTAGCCTGGGGTTCTGGGGCCAACGTCCTGACTTTC. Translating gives CASSLAWGSGANVLTF.

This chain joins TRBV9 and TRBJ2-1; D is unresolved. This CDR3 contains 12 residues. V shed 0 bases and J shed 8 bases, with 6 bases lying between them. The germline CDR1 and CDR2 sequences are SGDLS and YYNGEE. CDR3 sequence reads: CASSVETDEQFF. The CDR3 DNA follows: TGTGCCAGCAGCGTAGAGACGGATGAGCAGTTCTTC.

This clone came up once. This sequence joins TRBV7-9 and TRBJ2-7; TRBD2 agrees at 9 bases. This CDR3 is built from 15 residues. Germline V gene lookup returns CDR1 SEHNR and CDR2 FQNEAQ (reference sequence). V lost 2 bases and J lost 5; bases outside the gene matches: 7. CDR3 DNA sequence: TGTGCCAGCAGCTTATTGGCTAGCGGGATCCACGAGCAGTACTTC. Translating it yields CASSLLASGIHEQYF.

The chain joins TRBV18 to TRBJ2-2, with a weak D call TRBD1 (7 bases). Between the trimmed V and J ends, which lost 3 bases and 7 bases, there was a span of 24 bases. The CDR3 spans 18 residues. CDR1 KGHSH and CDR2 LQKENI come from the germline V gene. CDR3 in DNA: TGTGCCAGCTCACCGACGGAGGGTAGGGGGCGCTTCGTCGGGGAGCTGTTTTTT. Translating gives CASSPTEGRGRFVGELFF.

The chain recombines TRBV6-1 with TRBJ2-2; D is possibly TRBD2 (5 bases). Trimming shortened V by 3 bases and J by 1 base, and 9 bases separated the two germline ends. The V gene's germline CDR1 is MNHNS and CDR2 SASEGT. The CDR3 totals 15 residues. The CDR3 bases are TGTGCCAGCAGTGAGTTACGGGGGAACACCGGGGAGCTGTTTTTT. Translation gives CASSELRGNTGELFF.

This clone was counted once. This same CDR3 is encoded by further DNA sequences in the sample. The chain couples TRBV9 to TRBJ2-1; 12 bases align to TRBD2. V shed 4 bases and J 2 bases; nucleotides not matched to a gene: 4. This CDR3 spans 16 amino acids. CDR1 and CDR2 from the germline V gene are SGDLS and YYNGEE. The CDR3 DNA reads TGTGCCAGCAGCACTCGACTAGCGGGGGCCTACAATGAGCAGTTCTTC. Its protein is CASSTRLAGAYNEQFF.

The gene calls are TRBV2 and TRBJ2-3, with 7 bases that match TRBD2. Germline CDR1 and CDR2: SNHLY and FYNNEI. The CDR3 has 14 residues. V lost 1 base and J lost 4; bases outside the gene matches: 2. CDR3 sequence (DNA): TGTGCCAGCAGTGAAGGCGGGAGTGCAGATACGCAGTATTTT. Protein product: CASSEGGSADTQYF.